This is a list of T cell receptor beta chains from one sample in a study of cytomegalovirus exposure and HLA in healthy donors. TCRdb's table, derived via immunoSEQ multiplex PCR, lists solely in-frame clones and lacks some. The sample consists of about 200,000 clones, 79% of them appearing once. Sequenced: PBMCs. These TCRs come from a woman between 25 and 40 years old in good health and CMV-seropositive. Both conserved end residues are part of each CDR3. The D gene is left open where the match is weak. Rows give clone size only sometimes, using once, few, many, or a class for an expanded clone.

J gene,D gene,V gene,clone size,CDR3 length,CDR3 DNA,CDR3 protein
TRBJ2-1,.,TRBV11-3,.,13,TGTGCCAGCAGCTTAGGGGCAGAGGGCGAGCAGTTCTTC,CASSLGAEGEQFF
TRBJ2-2,.,TRBV4-3,.,13,TGCGCCAGCAGCCCCCAGGGGCCTGGGGAGCTGTTTTTT,CASSPQGPGELFF
TRBJ1-1,TRBD1,TRBV6-6,.,13,TGTGCCAGCAGTTCGGGCAGGGACAGGGAAGCTTTCTTT,CASSSGRDREAFF
TRBJ1-1,TRBD1,TRBV5-5,.,15,TGTGCCAGCAGCAAACCGGACAGGGGAGCCACTGAAGCTTTCTTT,CASSKPDRGATEAFF
TRBJ2-7,TRBD1,TRBV9,once,17,TGTGCCAGCAGCTCTAATCGGGACAGCCCGTACTCCTACGAGCAGTACTTC,CASSSNRDSPYSYEQYF
TRBJ1-3,.,TRBV30,.,15,TGTGCCTGGAGTAAGGCGGGGGGCTCTGGAAACACCATATATTTT,CAWSKAGGSGNTIYF
TRBJ1-6,.,TRBV7-9,.,12,TGTGCCAGCAGCTTACCCGATTCACCCCTCCACTTT,CASSLPDSPLHF
TRBJ2-2,.,TRBV5-1,.,15,TGCGCCAGCCAAAGGGGCACTGCGAACACCGGGGAGCTGTTTTTT,CASQRGTANTGELFF
TRBJ1-2,TRBD1,TRBV30,.,14,TGTGCCTGGAGTCGGGACAGGGGGACCTATGGCTACACCTTC,CAWSRDRGTYGYTF
TRBJ2-7,.,TRBV5-5,.,14,TGTGCCAGCAGCATGGGCCTGGCAGCCTACGAGCAGTACTTC,CASSMGLAAYEQYF
TRBJ2-1,.,TRBV11-3,once,13,TGTGCCAGCACCACGCGGACACCCAATGAGCAGTTCTTC,CASTTRTPNEQFF
TRBJ1-5,.,TRBV4-3,few,17,TGCGCCAGCAGCCAAGCGGTGTCGGGGACTGGCAATCAGCCCCAGCATTTT,CASSQAVSGTGNQPQHF
TRBJ1-2,TRBD1,TRBV5-6,.,19,TGTGCCAGCAGCTTGGAGTTGCAGACAGGGAATAACGTGAACTATGGCTACACGTTC,CASSLELQTGNNVNYGYTF
TRBJ2-7,.,TRBV4-2,.,13,TGTGCCAGCAGCCAGGGAGCTTGGGACGAGCAGTACTTC,CASSQGAWDEQYF
TRBJ2-7,.,TRBV30,once,13,TGTGCCTGGAGACTAGCCGGACTCTACGAGCAGTACTTC,CAWRLAGLYEQYF
TRBJ2-5,TRBD1,TRBV7-9,few,17,TGTGCCAGCAGCTCCCGCTGGACAGGGACGCCAAAAGAGACCCAGTACTTC,CASSSRWTGTPKETQYF
TRBJ2-1,TRBD2,TRBV7-2,.,15,TGTGCCAGCATCAGTAGCGGGAAGTCTTGGAATGAGCAGTTCTTC,CASISSGKSWNEQFF
TRBJ2-3,TRBD2,TRBV4-3,.,17,TGCGCCAGCAGCCAAGATCCGGGCGGGAGGGCCACAGATACGCAGTATTTT,CASSQDPGGRATDTQYF
TRBJ2-2,TRBD2,TRBV7-9,.,18,TGTGCCAGCAGCTTGGGTCTAGCGGGAGGGACGCACACCGGGGAGCTGTTTTTT,CASSLGLAGGTHTGELFF
TRBJ2-7,.,TRBV11-3,.,14,TGTGCCAGCAGCTTCGCTGAAGAGGACTACGAGCAGTACTTC,CASSFAEEDYEQYF
TRBJ1-4,TRBD1,TRBV4-1,.,17,TGCGCCAGCAGCCAACCTAGGAAGAACAGGGGGAGTGAAAAACTGTTTTTT,CASSQPRKNRGSEKLFF
TRBJ2-2,TRBD1,TRBV2,.,15,TGTGCCAGCAATGCCGGGACAGGGTACACCGGGGAGCTGTTTTTT,CASNAGTGYTGELFF
TRBJ2-4,TRBD1,TRBV29-1,.,15,TGCAGCGTTGTCCAGGGGGCGAACCACGGAAACATTCAGTACTTC,CSVVQGANHGNIQYF
TRBJ1-1,.,TRBV4-1,few,13,TGCGCCAGCAGCCAGATAGGGGAATCTGAAGCTTTCTTT,CASSQIGESEAFF
TRBJ1-1,.,TRBV2,many,13,TGTGCCAGCAGTGAAGGGGGGGACACTGAAGCTTTCTTT,CASSEGGDTEAFF
TRBJ1-1,.,TRBV9,.,13,TGTGCCAGCAGCGTACAGGGTGGCACTGAAGCTTTCTTT,CASSVQGGTEAFF
TRBJ1-3,.,TRBV19,.,15,TGTGCCAGTAGGACAGACAGAGGATCTGGAAACACCATATATTTT,CASRTDRGSGNTIYF
TRBJ1-6,.,TRBV4-3,once,14,TGCGCCAGCAGCCAAGACACAGGGCCCTCACCCCTCCACTTT,CASSQDTGPSPLHF
TRBJ1-2,.,TRBV29-1,few,12,TGCAGCACTCCACGGGTCTATGGGGGCTACACCTTC,CSTPRVYGGYTF
TRBJ1-5,.,TRBV27,.,15,TGTGCCAGCAGTTTAGGGGGGTTGCGCAATCAGCCCCAGCATTTT,CASSLGGLRNQPQHF
TRBJ2-2,.,TRBV5-4,once,15,TGTGCCAGCAGCTTGGCCGGGGGGCGGACCGGGGAGCTGTTTTTT,CASSLAGGRTGELFF
TRBJ2-5,TRBD2,TRBV4-2,.,16,TGTGCCAGCAGCCAAGCGAGCGGGAGGGCCGTGGAGACCCAGTACTTC,CASSQASGRAVETQYF
TRBJ2-1,TRBD2,TRBV5-1,.,14,TGCGCCAGCAGCGCTAGCGGGGGTTACAATGAGCAGTTCTTC,CASSASGGYNEQFF
TRBJ1-1,TRBD1,TRBV27,once,14,TGTGCCAGCAGTCGCACGACAGGGGCGGGTGAAGCTTTCTTT,CASSRTTGAGEAFF
TRBJ1-2,.,TRBV4-2,.,17,TGTGCCAGCAGCCAAGAAGGGGGGGGCCCCCTTAACTATGGCTACACCTTC,CASSQEGGGPLNYGYTF
TRBJ1-4,TRBD1,TRBV2,few,15,TGTGCCAGCAGAGCGACCGGGACAGGGGGGGAAAAACTGTTTTTT,CASRATGTGGEKLFF
TRBJ2-5,.,TRBV30,few,13,TGTGCCTGGAGTTTGCGGGAATGGGAGACCCAGTACTTC,CAWSLREWETQYF
TRBJ1-1,.,TRBV20-1,.,10,TGCTCCCCGAGACGGGTTGAAGCTTTCTTT,CSPRRVEAFF